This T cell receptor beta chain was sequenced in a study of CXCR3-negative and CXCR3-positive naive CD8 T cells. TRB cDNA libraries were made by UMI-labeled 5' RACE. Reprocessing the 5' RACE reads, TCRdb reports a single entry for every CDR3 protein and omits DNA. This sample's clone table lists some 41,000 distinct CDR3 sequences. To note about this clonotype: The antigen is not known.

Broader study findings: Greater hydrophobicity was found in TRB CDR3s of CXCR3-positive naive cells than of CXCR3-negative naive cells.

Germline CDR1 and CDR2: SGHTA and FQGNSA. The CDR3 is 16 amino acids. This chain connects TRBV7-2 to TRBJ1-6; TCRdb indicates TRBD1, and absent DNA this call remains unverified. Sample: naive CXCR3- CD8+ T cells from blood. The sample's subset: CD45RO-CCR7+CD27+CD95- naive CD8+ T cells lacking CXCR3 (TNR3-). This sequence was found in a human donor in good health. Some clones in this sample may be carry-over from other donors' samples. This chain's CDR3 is CASSLVAGYHNSPLHF.